This TCR beta chain was captured by sequencing in a study of T cells in localized non-small cell lung cancer (TCRdb year 2020). About the full investigation: The study examined T cell repertoires in a few hundred patients with early-stage NSCLC and compared tumors with uninvolved tumor-adjacent lungs. The cohort was made up of around 250 treatment-naive NSCLC patients whose localized lung tumors had been resected. A mean age of around 66 years was recorded for the NSCLC patients, of whom roughly 130 were male and about a hundred were female. Summary of the overall study and its limitations: Higher blood T cell density associated with longer overall survival, while higher adjacent-lung clonality associated with shorter survival. Of the top 100 tumor clones, a median of around 57 were detected in paired uninvolved adjacent lung; around 30 were also among that lung's top 100. The highest T cell clonality was observed in uninvolved tumor-adjacent lung, where clonality exceeded that of tumor, suggesting that antigenic responses were more focused in uninvolved tumor-adjacent lung. Because of the exploratory design, TCR variables were selected using unadjusted p-values without false-discovery rate correction. Because multi-region sequencing of the tumors was not done, intratumor heterogeneity could not be ruled out.

V lost 8 bases and J lost 1 base, and the count of bases not matched to a germline gene is 7. From the cysteine up to the phenylalanine, the CDR3 has a length of 14 residues. Just CDR3 DNA is preserved here, 42 bases in frame from base 1. The germline V gene (reference sequence) yields SEHNR for CDR1 and FQNEAQ for CDR2. The immunoSEQ Assay was used to sequence TCR beta CDR3 regions from DNA. As for the authors' bioinformatics: To compute T cell density, TCR beta template counts were normalized to usable DNA, which was estimated by amplifying housekeeping genes. Richness was estimated using the preseqR package, with extrapolation to 400,000 templates for PBMC samples and to 120,000 templates for tissue samples. Clonality was taken to be one minus Pielou's evenness. Differential abundance testing on productive amino-acid clonotypes, with a minimum total count of 5 and an alpha of 0.1, was used to identify tissue-enriched TCRs. The Jaccard Index and the Morisita Overlap Index were used to quantify repertoire overlap between compartments. GLIPH grouped TCR beta CDR3s together with public tetramer-defined viral CDR3s, and a viral motif had to include at least three viral sequences and also show V-gene enrichment. TCRdb mirrors the immuneACCESS table, restricted to in-frame sequences. Some clones are absent from its copies; in checked studies, under half trace to an unresolved V gene, and the reason for the others is unknown. That table is the source of V, J and clone size, and D and trimming were worked out from the DNA. This sample is represented by 35,000 to 40,000 clones; about 86% of them were singletons. Around 6.4% of the sample lies in the top ten.

As concerns this clone: Its cognate antigen has yet to be identified. No base qualities exist here, and no much larger clone lies one base off it.

At diagnosis, tumor, uninvolved tumor-adjacent lung and peripheral blood were collected and then preserved as a mix of FFPE and fresh-frozen material. For TCR repertoire profiling, the blood samples were analyzed as peripheral blood mononuclear cells. The source material was peripheral blood, sampled before any cancer treatment. The chain joins TRBV7-9 to TRBJ2-7; a stretch of 8 junction bases matches TRBD2. The TCR was taken from a man between 40 and 70 years old with stage I lung adenocarcinoma. This receptor has the CDR3 CASSGSGMSYEQYF. The sequenced DNA: TGTGCCAGCTCCGGTAGCGGGATGTCCTACGAGCAGTACTTC.